This T cell receptor beta chain was sequenced for a study of identifying expanded T cells in peripheral blood. On this clone itself: Its specificity is unknown.

Study-level points and caveats: Clone count variance between approximately 2-week samples rose with total template count. Technical replicates showed approximately 1.2 changed clones; approximately 2 weeks 15 to 20; four weeks 19.

Healthy donors had no documented immune events, such as infections, while sampled. TCRdb's table, derived via immunoSEQ multiplex PCR, lists solely in-frame clones and lacks some. The sample comprises roughly 86,000 clones, approximately 85% of which are singletons, and around 4% rests with the top ten. What was sequenced was blood. The clonotype comes from a person aged 18 to 75 in good health.

The CDR3 nucleotides read TGTGCCAGCAGCAAGACAGGGATTAATGAAAAACTGTTTTTT. This translates into CASSKTGINEKLFF. J is TRBJ1-4 and V is TRBV7-9; TRBD1 matches 7 bases. The CDR3 loop spans 14 amino acids. CDR1 is SEHNR, CDR2 FQNEAQ, per germline (reference sequence). V lost 5 bases to trimming and J lost 4 bases; unmatched junction nucleotides: 4.